The clone carrying this TCR beta chain was recorded at least ten times. No antigen is known for it. The source of the sample is a study of Graves' ophthalmopathy and Graves' hyperthyroidism. RNA transcripts served as template for amplifying TCR beta CDR3 sequences. RT-PCR was first run with HTBI primers, then multiplex PCR in a second round. One entry per CDR3 protein, called by TCRdb with MiXCR from the multiplex PCR reads. The data contain under 400,000 distinct CDR3 sequences, roughly a sixth of them seen just once; the ten biggest clones take up roughly an eighth. The germline V gene has CDR1 LGHDT and CDR2 YNNKEL (reference sequence). This CDR3 comprises 15 residues. Germline trimming cut 3 bases from V and 3 bases from J; bases unmatched to any gene: 6. General observations from the study: Ophthalmopathy progression predictions by the model showed roughly 77% specificity and about 70% sensitivity.

No donor had other autoimmune disease, uncontrolled infection, pregnancy or lactation. This TCR was sampled from an adult man with Graves' ophthalmopathy. The chain uses TRBV3-1 and TRBJ2-5, with 8 bases matching TRBD1. The sequencing input was peripheral blood. For the CDR3, the DNA is TGTGCCAGCAGCCACGCCGGGACAGGAAAAGAGACCCAGTACTTC. It translates to CASSHAGTGKETQYF.